These 10 T cell receptor beta chains share one sample of origin, sequenced in a study of T cell responses to AZD1222 COVID-19 vaccine. Data came from immunoSEQ multiplex PCR; TCRdb stores just in-frame clones and leaves some out. The sample lists more than 150,000 clones; 85% to 95% were seen once. The sequencing used peripheral blood, collected on day 0 of AZD1222 vaccination. These receptors came from an adult in good health.

This rearrangement joins TRBV18 to TRBJ1-4, with no clear D. V was cut by 3 bases and J by 4 bases, with 12 bases left in between. The CDR3 covers 15 residues. Looked up from germline, CDR1 is KGHSH and CDR2 is LQKENI. CDR3 region: CASSPFDGDNEKLFF. For the CDR3, the DNA is TGTGCCAGCTCACCTTTCGACGGAGATAATGAAAAACTGTTTTTT.

The J gene is TRBJ1-2, the V gene TRBV6-2 or TRBV6-3, with TRBD1 as a possible D gene (6 bases). The CDR3 spans 13 residues. Looked up from germline, CDR1 is MNHEY and CDR2 is SVGEGT. Trimming removed 5 bases at V and 2 bases at J, with 9 bases between. In DNA, the CDR3 is TGTGCCAGCAGTGTAGACAGGAACTATGGCTACACCTTC. The encoded protein is CASSVDRNYGYTF.

The DNA for the CDR3 is TGCGCCAGCAGCATACAAGCACACCCAAGGTTCAATGGCGATCATGGCTACACCTTC. This codes for CASSIQAHPRFNGDHGYTF. V usage is TRBV5-1 and J usage is TRBJ1-2; no clear D gene. This CDR3 comprises 19 residues. CDR1 and CDR2 (germline): SGHRS, YFSETQ. Trimming removed 4 bases at V and 6 bases at J, with 31 bases between.

Written as DNA, the CDR3 is TGTGCCTACTACCGTGGGGAGCTGTTTTTT. Protein product: CAYYRGELFF. The chain joins TRBV30 to TRBJ2-2, with no clear D. CDR3 size: 10 residues. V was trimmed by 7 bases and J by 8 bases, leaving 8 bases between them. Germline lookup yields CDR1 GTSNPN and CDR2 SVGIG (reference sequence).

This clone was detected once. The identical CDR3 is also encoded by other nucleotide sequences in the sample. This chain joins TRBV5-1 and TRBJ1-2, with D possibly being TRBD1 (5 bases). Germline values: CDR1 SGHRS, CDR2 YFSETQ. V lost 0 bases to trimming and J lost 6 bases, with 6 bases between them. The CDR3 runs to 12 residues. CDR3 residues: CASSLEQDGYTF. CDR3 bases: TGCGCCAGCAGCTTGGAACAGGATGGCTACACCTTC.

The genes are TRBV15 and TRBJ2-3; 10 nucleotides line up with TRBD2. Germline assignment: CDR1 LNHNV and CDR2 YYDKDF (reference sequence). The ends lost 0 bases at V and 7 bases at J; junction bases unmatched: 13. The CDR3 runs to 18 residues. The CDR3 sequence is CATSREWTSGRALNTQYF. For the CDR3, the DNA is TGTGCCACCAGCAGAGAGTGGACAAGCGGGAGGGCCTTAAATACGCAGTATTTT. Looking up the rest from reference TRBV15 and TRBJ2-3 gives the full variable domain: DAMVIQNPRYQVTQFGKPVTLSCSQTLNHNVMYWYQQKSSQAPKLLFHYYDKDFNNEADTPDNFQSRRPNTSFCFLDIRSPGLGDTAMYLCATSREWTSGRALNTQYFGPGTRLTVL.

The genes are TRBV6-5 and TRBJ1-2, with D unclear. CDR1 is MNHEY, CDR2 SVGAGI, per germline. The CDR3 runs to 14 residues. Trimming removed 2 bases at V and 2 bases at J, with 9 bases between. The CDR3 sequence: CASSYIPQNYGYTF. The CDR3, as DNA: TGTGCCAGCAGTTACATTCCTCAGAACTATGGCTACACCTTC.

V usage is TRBV7-3 and J usage is TRBJ1-1, with TRBD1 as a possible D gene (5 bases). The CDR3 length is 15 residues. Per the germline V gene, CDR1 is SGHTA and CDR2 is FQGTGA. Trimming stripped 2 bases from V and 1 base from J, with 11 bases between. DNA for the CDR3: TGTGCCAGCAGCTTAGGTTACGGGGGGAACACTGAAGCTTTCTTT. Its protein is CASSLGYGGNTEAFF.

V usage is TRBV11-2 and J usage is TRBJ2-4, with 9 bases fitting TRBD1. With V trimmed by 4 bases and J by 5 bases, 9 bases remained unmatched. This CDR3 has 16 residues. Germline loops: CDR1 SGHAT, CDR2 FQNNGV. The CDR3: CASSWNRGLVENIQYF. The CDR3 DNA sequence: TGTGCCAGCAGCTGGAACAGGGGGCTTGTTGAAAACATTCAGTACTTC.

V gene TRBV6-1 combines with J gene TRBJ2-1, with D possibly TRBD1 on 6 matching bases. The V end was cut by 2 bases, the J end by 2 bases, with 31 bases between. CDR1 and CDR2 from the germline V gene are MNHNS and SASEGT. The length of the CDR3 is 22 residues. The CDR3 nucleotides read TGTGCCAGCAGTGAAAAAACCCCGGGACACCTACGACCCTTCGCGACCTACAATGAGCAGTTCTTC. Translated: CASSEKTPGHLRPFATYNEQFF.